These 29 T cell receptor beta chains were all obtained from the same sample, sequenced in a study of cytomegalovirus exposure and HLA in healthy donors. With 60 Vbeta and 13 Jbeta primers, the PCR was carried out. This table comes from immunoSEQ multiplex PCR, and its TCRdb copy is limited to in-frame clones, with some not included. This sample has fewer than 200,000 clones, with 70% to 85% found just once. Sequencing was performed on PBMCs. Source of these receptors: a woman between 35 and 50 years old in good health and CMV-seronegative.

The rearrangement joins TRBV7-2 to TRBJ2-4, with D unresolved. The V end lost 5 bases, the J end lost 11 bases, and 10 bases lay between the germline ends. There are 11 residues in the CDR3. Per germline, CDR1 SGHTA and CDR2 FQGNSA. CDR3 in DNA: TGTGCCAGCAGCCCCCTGGGCGTTCAGTACTTC. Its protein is CASSPLGVQYF.

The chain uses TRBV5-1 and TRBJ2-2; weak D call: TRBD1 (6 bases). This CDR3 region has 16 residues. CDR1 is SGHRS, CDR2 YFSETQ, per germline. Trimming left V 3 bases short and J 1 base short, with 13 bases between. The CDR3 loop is CASSSAGRGNTGELFF. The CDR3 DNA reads TGCGCCAGCAGCTCGGCGGGCAGGGGGAACACCGGGGAGCTGTTTTTT. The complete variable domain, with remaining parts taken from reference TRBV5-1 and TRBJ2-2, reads KAGVTQTPRYLIKTRGQQVTLSCSPISGHRSVSWYQQTPGQGLQFLFEYFSETQRNKGNFPGRFSGRQFSNSRSEMNVSTLELGDSALYLCASSSAGRGNTGELFFGEGSRLTVL.

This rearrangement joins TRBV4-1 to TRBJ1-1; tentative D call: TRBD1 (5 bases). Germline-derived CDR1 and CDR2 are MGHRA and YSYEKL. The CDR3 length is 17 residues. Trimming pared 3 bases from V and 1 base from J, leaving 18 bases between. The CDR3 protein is CASSQLDMGLTNTEAFF. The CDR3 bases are TGCGCCAGCAGCCAGTTAGACATGGGACTGACGAACACTGAAGCTTTCTTT.

The CDR3 sequence: CAWSRPGGQGHQPQHF. CDR3 bases: TGTGCCTGGAGTCGTCCAGGGGGACAGGGCCATCAGCCCCAGCATTTT. The chain combines TRBV30 with TRBJ1-5; 9 nucleotides agree with TRBD1. The CDR3 runs to 16 residues. After removal of 2 bases from V and 5 bases from J, the junction contained 10 bases not matched to a gene. Germline CDR1 and CDR2: GTSNPN and SVGIG (reference sequence).

CDR3 sequence: CASSMVHRSNTEAFF. CDR3 nucleotide sequence: TGTGCCAGTAGTATGGTACACAGAAGTAACACTGAAGCTTTCTTT. This chain joins TRBV19 and TRBJ1-1; D not resolved. This CDR3 comprises 15 residues. From germline, CDR1 is LNHDA and CDR2 SQIVND (reference sequence). Trimming stripped 3 bases from V and 2 bases from J, with 13 bases between.

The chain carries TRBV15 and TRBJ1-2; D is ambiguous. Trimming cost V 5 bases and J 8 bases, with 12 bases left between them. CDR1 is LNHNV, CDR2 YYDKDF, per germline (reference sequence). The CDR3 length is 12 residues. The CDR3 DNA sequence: TGTGCCACCAGCCCGGGATTGGAGGGCTACACCTTC. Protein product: CATSPGLEGYTF. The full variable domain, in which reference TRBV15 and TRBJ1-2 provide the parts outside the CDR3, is DAMVIQNPRYQVTQFGKPVTLSCSQTLNHNVMYWYQQKSSQAPKLLFHYYDKDFNNEADTPDNFQSRRPNTSFCFLDIRSPGLGDTAMYLCATSPGLEGYTFGSGTRLTVV.

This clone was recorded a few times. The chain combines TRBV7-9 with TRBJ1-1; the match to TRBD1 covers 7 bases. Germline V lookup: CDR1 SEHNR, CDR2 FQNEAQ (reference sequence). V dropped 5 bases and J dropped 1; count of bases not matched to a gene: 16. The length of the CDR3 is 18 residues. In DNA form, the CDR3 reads TGTGCCAGCAGCCGGGCAACTCCACATAGGGGGCGGAACACTGAAGCTTTCTTT. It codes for CASSRATPHRGRNTEAFF.

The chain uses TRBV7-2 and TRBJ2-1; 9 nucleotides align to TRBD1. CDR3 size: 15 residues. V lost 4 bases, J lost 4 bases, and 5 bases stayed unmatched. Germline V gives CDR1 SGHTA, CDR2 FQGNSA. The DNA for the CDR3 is TGTGCCAGCAGCTATGACAGGGGGGATTACAATGAGCAGTTCTTC. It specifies CASSYDRGDYNEQFF.

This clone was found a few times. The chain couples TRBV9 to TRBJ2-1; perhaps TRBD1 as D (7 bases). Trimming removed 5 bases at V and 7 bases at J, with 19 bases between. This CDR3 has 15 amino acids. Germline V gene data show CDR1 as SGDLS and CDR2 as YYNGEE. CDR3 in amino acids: CASSRWGRGVNEQFF. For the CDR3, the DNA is TGTGCCAGCAGTCGCTGGGGCAGGGGGGTGAATGAGCAGTTCTTC.

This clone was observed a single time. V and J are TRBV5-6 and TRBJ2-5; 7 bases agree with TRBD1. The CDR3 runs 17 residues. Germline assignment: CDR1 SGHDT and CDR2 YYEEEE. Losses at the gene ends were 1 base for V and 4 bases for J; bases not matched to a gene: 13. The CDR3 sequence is CASSLLDPGQRGETQYF. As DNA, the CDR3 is TGTGCCAGCAGCTTGCTTGATCCGGGACAGAGGGGAGAGACCCAGTACTTC.

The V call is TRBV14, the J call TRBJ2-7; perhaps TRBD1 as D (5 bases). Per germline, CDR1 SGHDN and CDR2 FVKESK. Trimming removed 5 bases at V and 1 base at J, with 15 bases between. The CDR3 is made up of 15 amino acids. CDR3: CASSNKWGSSYEQYF. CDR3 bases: TGTGCCAGCAGCAATAAATGGGGCAGTTCCTACGAGCAGTACTTC.

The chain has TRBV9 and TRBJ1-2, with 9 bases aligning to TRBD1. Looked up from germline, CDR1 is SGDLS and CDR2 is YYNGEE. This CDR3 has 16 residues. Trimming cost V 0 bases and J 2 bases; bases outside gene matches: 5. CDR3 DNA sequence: TGTGCCAGCAGCGTAGGGGGGACAGGGCTCAACTATGGCTACACCTTC. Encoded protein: CASSVGGTGLNYGYTF.

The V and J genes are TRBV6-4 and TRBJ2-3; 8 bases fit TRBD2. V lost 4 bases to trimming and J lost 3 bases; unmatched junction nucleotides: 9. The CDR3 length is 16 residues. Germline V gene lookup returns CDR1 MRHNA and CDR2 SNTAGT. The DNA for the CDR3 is TGTGCCAGCAGTGCGTTAAGAGCGGGGGAAACAGATACGCAGTATTTT. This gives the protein CASSALRAGETDTQYF.

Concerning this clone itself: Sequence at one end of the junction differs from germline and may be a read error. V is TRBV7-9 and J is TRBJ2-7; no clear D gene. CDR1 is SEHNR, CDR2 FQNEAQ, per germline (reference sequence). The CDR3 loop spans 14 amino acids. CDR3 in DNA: TGTTCCAGCAGCTTAGGGCCCTTGGCCTACGAGCAGTACTTC. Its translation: CSSSLGPLAYEQYF.

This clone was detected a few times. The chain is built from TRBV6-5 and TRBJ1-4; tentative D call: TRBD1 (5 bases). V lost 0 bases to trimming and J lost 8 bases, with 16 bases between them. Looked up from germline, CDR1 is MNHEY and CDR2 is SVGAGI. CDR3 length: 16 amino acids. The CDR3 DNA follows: TGTGCCAGCAGTTACTCGATACTCGGGGGAGGAGAAAAACTGTTTTTT. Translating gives CASSYSILGGGEKLFF.

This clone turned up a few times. The DNA for the CDR3 is TGTGCCAGCACTAGGGACAGGGGCAATGAGCAGTTCTTC. Its translation: CASTRDRGNEQFF. The V gene is TRBV2, the J gene TRBJ2-1; 10 bases match TRBD1. The J segment lost 6 bases and the V segment lost 7 bases, leaving 3 bases of the junction unmatched. CDR1 SNHLY and CDR2 FYNNEI come from the germline V gene. CDR3 length: 13 amino acids.

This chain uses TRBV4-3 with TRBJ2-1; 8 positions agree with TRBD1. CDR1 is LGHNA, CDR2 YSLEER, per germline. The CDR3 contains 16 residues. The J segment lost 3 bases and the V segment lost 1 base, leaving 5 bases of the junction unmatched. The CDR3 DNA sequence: TGCGCCAGCAGCCAAGCAGGGGGCAGCGGCTACAATGAGCAGTTCTTC. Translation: CASSQAGGSGYNEQFF.

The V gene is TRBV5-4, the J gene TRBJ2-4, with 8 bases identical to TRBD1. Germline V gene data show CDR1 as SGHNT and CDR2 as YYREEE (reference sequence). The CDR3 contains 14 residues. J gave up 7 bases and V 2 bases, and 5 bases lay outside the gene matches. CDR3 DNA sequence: TGTGCCAGCAGCTTAGGGACAGGAGAGAACATTCAGTACTTC. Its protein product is CASSLGTGENIQYF.

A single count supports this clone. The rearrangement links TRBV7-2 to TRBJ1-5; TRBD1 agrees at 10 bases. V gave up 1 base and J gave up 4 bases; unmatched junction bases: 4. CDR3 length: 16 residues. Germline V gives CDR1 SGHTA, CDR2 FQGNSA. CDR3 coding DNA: TGTGCCAGCAGCTTAGGGACAGGGGGGAAAAATCAGCCCCAGCATTTT. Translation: CASSLGTGGKNQPQHF.

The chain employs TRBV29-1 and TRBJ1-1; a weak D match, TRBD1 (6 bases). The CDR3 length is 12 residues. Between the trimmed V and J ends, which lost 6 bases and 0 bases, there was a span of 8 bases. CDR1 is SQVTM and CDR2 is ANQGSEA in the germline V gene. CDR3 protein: CSVGQMNTEAFF. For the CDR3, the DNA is TGCAGCGTCGGACAGATGAACACTGAAGCTTTCTTT.

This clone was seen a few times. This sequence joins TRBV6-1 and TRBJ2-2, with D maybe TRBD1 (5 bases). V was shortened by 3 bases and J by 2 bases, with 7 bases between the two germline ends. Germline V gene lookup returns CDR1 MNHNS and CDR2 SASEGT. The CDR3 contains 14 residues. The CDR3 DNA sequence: TGTGCCAGCAGTGACAGGACAAACACCGGGGAGCTGTTTTTT. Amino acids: CASSDRTNTGELFF.

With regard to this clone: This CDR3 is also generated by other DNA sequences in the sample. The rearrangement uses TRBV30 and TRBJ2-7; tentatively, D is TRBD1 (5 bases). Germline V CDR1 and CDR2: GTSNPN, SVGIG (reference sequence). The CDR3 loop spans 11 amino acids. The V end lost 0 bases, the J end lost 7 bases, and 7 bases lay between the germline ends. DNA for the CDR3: TGTGCCTGGAGTGTACAGGTGGAGCAGTACTTC. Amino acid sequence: CAWSVQVEQYF.

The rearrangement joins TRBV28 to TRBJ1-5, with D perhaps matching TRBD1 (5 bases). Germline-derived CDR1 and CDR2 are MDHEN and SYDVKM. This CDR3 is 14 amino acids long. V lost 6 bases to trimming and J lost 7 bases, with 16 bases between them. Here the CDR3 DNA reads TGTGCCAGCAGGCTGGGGGGGAGCGGCCAGCCCCAGCATTTT. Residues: CASRLGGSGQPQHF.

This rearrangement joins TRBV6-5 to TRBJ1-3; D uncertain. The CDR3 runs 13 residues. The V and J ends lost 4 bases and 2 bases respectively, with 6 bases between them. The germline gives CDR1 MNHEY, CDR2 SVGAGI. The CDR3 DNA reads TGTGCCAGCAGTTCGAGGGCTGGAAACACCATATATTTT. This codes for CASSSRAGNTIYF.

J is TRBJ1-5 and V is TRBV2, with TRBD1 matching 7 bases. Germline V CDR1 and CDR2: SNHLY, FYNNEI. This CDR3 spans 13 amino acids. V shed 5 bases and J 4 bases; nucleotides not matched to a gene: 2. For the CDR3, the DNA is TGTGCCAGCAGTATGACAGGGAATCAGCCCCAGCATTTT. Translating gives CASSMTGNQPQHF.

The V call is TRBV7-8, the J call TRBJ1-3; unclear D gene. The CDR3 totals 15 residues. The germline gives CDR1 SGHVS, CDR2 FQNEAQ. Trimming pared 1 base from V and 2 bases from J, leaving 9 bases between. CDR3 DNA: TGTGCCAGCAGCTTAGTGAGCACTCCTGGAAACACCATATATTTT. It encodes CASSLVSTPGNTIYF.

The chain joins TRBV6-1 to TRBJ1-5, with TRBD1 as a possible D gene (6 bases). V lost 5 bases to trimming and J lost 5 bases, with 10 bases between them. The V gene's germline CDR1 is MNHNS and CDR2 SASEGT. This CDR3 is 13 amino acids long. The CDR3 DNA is TGTGCCAGCAGTATTCAGGGGCATCAGCCCCAGCATTTT. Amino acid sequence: CASSIQGHQPQHF.

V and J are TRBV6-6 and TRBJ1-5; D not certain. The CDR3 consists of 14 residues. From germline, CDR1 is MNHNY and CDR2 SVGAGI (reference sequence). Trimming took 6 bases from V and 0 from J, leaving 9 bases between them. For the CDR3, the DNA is TGTGCCAGCAGCCGCGATAATAGCAATCAGCCCCAGCATTTT. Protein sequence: CASSRDNSNQPQHF.

CDR3 nucleotides: TGCGCCAGCAGCGGAATACAGGGGGTGGGGGAGACCCAGTACTTC. Its translation: CASSGIQGVGETQYF. The chain joins TRBV5-1 to TRBJ2-5, with 8 positions matching TRBD1. From germline, CDR1 is SGHRS and CDR2 YFSETQ. After removal of 4 bases from V and 5 bases from J, the junction contained 10 bases not matched to a gene. This CDR3 has 15 residues.